The source of this T cell receptor beta chain is a study of T-cell reconstitution after alpha-beta-depleted transplantation in children. The V and J ends lost 7 bases and 4 bases respectively, with 15 bases between them. The CDR3 covers 14 residues. Germline lookup yields CDR1 SGHDT and CDR2 YYEEEE. Unique molecular identifiers were incorporated into the prepared TCRbeta library. Each CDR3 protein gets one entry after TCRdb re-called the PCR reads with MiXCR. In the table there are about 340,000 distinct CDR3 sequences, roughly 14% of which are singletons. The rearrangement uses TRBV5-6 and TRBJ2-1; D is unresolved. The sequences come from PBMCs, collected from the stem cell graft. This TCR came from a human donor who donated a stem cell graft to a child with Fanconi anemia. The CDR3 loop reads CASSDSYFYNEQFF. The CDR3 region has the DNA TGTGCCAGCTCAGACTCATACTTTTACAATGAGCAGTTCTTC.